Sequencing of this T cell receptor (beta chain) was carried out in a study of human T cells and chemical hapten exposure (dated by TCRdb to the early 2020s). Concerning the study at large: Libraries were pooled for sequencing, and per-sample TCR yields varied mainly because of small differences in library volumes within the pool. This study followed changes in the peripheral blood TCR repertoire in vivo during primary and secondary sensitization of alopecia patients to the hapten diphenylcyclopropenone (DPC). From each blood RNA sample, both TCR alpha and TCR beta chains were sequenced. General conclusions and limits of the study: Repeated subsampling changed both the strength of the expansion versus patch-test correlation and the threshold at which the correlation became significant. DPC sensitization did not change the number of TCRs with a frequency above 1 in 1000, and there was no evidence of changes in global repertoire structure.

Library preparation was by 5' RACE. Sequencing used an Illumina MiSeq. During library preparation, unique molecular identifiers were attached to individual cDNA molecules so that TCRs could be counted quantitatively and reproducibly. The study's processing was this. A median of about 87,000 TCRs per sample was observed, with a range of about 20,000 to 690,600. The Decombinator software suite was used to annotate V, J and CDR3 in the TCR reads. To make PS versus PT1 abundance plots, every sample was subsampled to the same number of TCRs (28,000). TCRs were defined as expanded if absent before sensitization and observed at least eight times at the 2-week time point. TCRdb reprocessed the public reads (quality trimming at Q25 with fastp, clone calling with MiXCR) and kept in-frame beta chains. Identical CDR3 protein sequences are pooled into one entry, listed with their most common genes and DNA. In this record, the V and J calls reflect TCRdb's handling and not the investigators' own analysis. Within this sample are more than 75,000 distinct CDR3 sequences, with about a sixth of them counted one time only. The ten biggest clones cover almost 7% of the sample.

Total RNA was isolated from unfractionated whole blood collected in Tempus Blood RNA tubes. As TCR sequencing controls, about 5 healthy volunteers were used, with blood taken at day 0, 2 weeks and 6 weeks. In this sample, this clonotype turned up a few times. What antigen it recognizes has not been identified. Base qualities were left out, and no much larger clone turns up one base away. The CDR3 spans 13 residues, from the cysteine through the phenylalanine. The only DNA kept is the CDR3, 39 bases in frame from the first base. The V and J ends are trimmed by 2 bases and 6 bases, leaving 8 bases between them.

This clonotype was sampled from a female donor in good health. Rearrangement joined TRBV12-3 or TRBV12-4 to TRBJ2-1; TRBD1 is a weak D gene call, 5 bases matching. The CDR3 in this case is CASSLRQFNEQFF. At the DNA level, the sequence is TGTGCCAGCAGTTTAAGACAGTTCAATGAGCAGTTCTTC.